This TCR beta chain is from a study of radiation and T cells in renal cell carcinoma. Study findings and constraints: Pretreatment tumor biopsies were lacking, so baseline clonotypes are unknown. Top tumor clonotypes rose in blood 2 weeks post-radiation, then contracted.

Only in-frame clones appear in the TCRdb table, and some are missing; sequencing was by immunoSEQ multiplex PCR. The sample shows 100,000 to 150,000 clones, 70% to 90% of them seen only once. Note on this clone: As yet, its antigen is unknown.

The CDR3 covers 16 residues. Trimming removed 4 bases from V and 0 bases from J; junction bases left unmatched: 7. Germline CDR1 reads SGHNT; CDR2 reads YYREEE (reference sequence). Time point denoted: blood 2 weeks post-SBRT. As to treatment: 15 Gy SBRT to primary tumor, nephrectomy 4 weeks later. The chain has TRBV5-4 and TRBJ2-1; 7 positions agree with TRBD2. The TCR comes from a woman between 70 and 85 years old with renal cell carcinoma. Sequences were derived from blood, sampled from a patient whose treatment included radiotherapy and nephrectomy. CDR3: CASSPPLAGSYNEQFF. In DNA, the CDR3 is TGTGCCAGCAGCCCACCTTTAGCGGGCTCCTACAATGAGCAGTTCTTC.